The 5 T cell receptor beta chains in this list originate from one sample, sequenced in a study of blood T cell repertoires in COVID-19. Sequencing was performed with immunoSEQ multiplex PCR; in TCRdb, only in-frame clones are kept and a portion is missing. This table holds about 88,000 clones, about 85% found once. The source material was peripheral blood. The receptors derive from a male donor with acute or convalescent COVID-19.

V usage is TRBV6-6 and J usage is TRBJ2-1, with D possibly being TRBD2 (5 bases). Between the trimmed V and J ends, which lost 6 bases and 4 bases, there was a span of 7 bases. Germline lookup yields CDR1 MNHNY and CDR2 SVGAGI (reference sequence). The length of the CDR3 is 12 residues. CDR3 in amino acids: CASRLGYNEQFF. The CDR3 bases are TGTGCCAGCAGACTAGGGTACAATGAGCAGTTCTTC.

The CDR3 sequence: CASSLTGSSYNEQFF. For the CDR3, the DNA is TGTGCCAGCTCACTGACAGGGAGCTCCTACAATGAGCAGTTCTTC. J is TRBJ2-1 and V is TRBV18; 7 nucleotides agree with TRBD1. With 4 bases clipped from V and 0 bases from J, the junction kept 3 bases outside the gene matches. This CDR3 is built from 15 residues. The germline CDR1 and CDR2 sequences are KGHSH and LQKENI. Supplemented by reference TRBV18 and TRBJ2-1, the full variable domain reads NAGVMQNPRHLVRRRGQEARLRCSPMKGHSHVYWYRQLPEEGLKFMVYLQKENIIDESGMPKERFSAEFPKEGPSILRIQQVVRGDSAAYFCASSLTGSSYNEQFFGPGTRLTVL.

V gene TRBV2 combines with J gene TRBJ2-5; D might be TRBD2 (7 bases). Germline V gene sequence: CDR1 SNHLY, CDR2 FYNNEI. This CDR3 has 15 amino acids. Trimming removed 4 bases from V and 6 bases from J, with 18 bases in between. As DNA, the CDR3 is TGTGCCAGCAGTGGCGAGGGGGGGCTGGGAAAGACCCAGTACTTC. Its protein is CASSGEGGLGKTQYF.

On this clone itself: Different DNA sequences within this sample yield the same CDR3. The V call is TRBV7-8, the J call TRBJ1-1; a possible D gene is TRBD1 (5 bases). This CDR3 is 14 amino acids long. Per the germline V gene, CDR1 is SGHVS and CDR2 is FQNEAQ. V shed 5 bases and J shed 2 bases, with 12 bases lying between them. CDR3 residues: CASSPRGLNTEAFF. The CDR3 DNA is TGTGCCAGCAGCCCCCGGGGACTTAACACTGAAGCTTTCTTT.

CDR3 sequence: CASRPGTGALWELFF. CDR3 DNA: TGTGCCAGCAGGCCCGGGACAGGGGCTCTCTGGGAGCTGTTTTTT. The chain joins TRBV3-1 (or the pseudogene TRBV3-2) to TRBJ2-2; TRBD1 matches 10 bases. J was trimmed by 9 bases and V by 6 bases; bases with no gene match: 10. The CDR3 has 15 amino acids. The germline V gene has CDR1 LGHDT and CDR2 YNNKEL (reference sequence).